This passage covers 8 T cell receptor beta chains from one sample sequenced in a study of cytomegalovirus exposure and HLA in healthy donors. Libraries were prepared by immunoSEQ multiplex PCR; TCRdb keeps only in-frame clonotypes and omits some of them. The sample consists of roughly 310,000 clones, roughly 87% of them appearing once. The sequencing sample was made of PBMCs. The receptor source for this set is a man under 40 in good health and CMV-seronegative.

The chain combines TRBV11-2 with TRBJ2-7, with D tentatively TRBD1 (6 bases). This CDR3 comprises 13 residues. Deletions cut 5 bases from V and 6 bases from J, with 14 bases between. Germline values: CDR1 SGHAT, CDR2 FQNNGV. DNA of the CDR3: TGTGCCAGCAGCAACCAGGTAGGGGGCGAGCAGTACTTC. The encoded protein is CASSNQVGGEQYF.

The V call is TRBV19, the J call TRBJ1-2; the match to TRBD1 covers 7 bases. CDR3 size: 16 residues. V lost 1 base, J lost 4 bases, and 9 bases stayed unmatched. Per the germline V gene, CDR1 is LNHDA and CDR2 is SQIVND (reference sequence). The DNA for the CDR3 is TGTGCCAGTAGTATAGGCGAAGGGGGCGGTCGCTATGGCTACACCTTC. Protein sequence: CASSIGEGGGRYGYTF.

The CDR3 coding sequence is TGTGCCAGCAGCTTGTTACAGGGGGTGAACACTGAAGCTTTCTTT. This translates into CASSLLQGVNTEAFF. The V and J genes are TRBV5-6 and TRBJ1-1; 8 nucleotides agree with TRBD1. Germline loops: CDR1 SGHDT, CDR2 YYEEEE. The CDR3 has 15 residues. Trimming at V came to 1 base and at J to 0 bases, leaving 2 bases not matched to a gene.

This rearrangement joins TRBV6-1 to TRBJ1-2; TRBD1 is a possible D gene (5 bases). CDR1 and CDR2 from the germline V gene are MNHNS and SASEGT. The CDR3 runs to 14 residues. Trimming took 6 bases from V and 6 from J, leaving 17 bases between them. The chain's CDR3 is CASRSTQGSHGYTF. CDR3 bases: TGTGCCAGCAGATCTACCCAGGGTTCCCATGGCTACACCTTC.

The rearrangement joins TRBV6-5 to TRBJ1-4; D is perhaps TRBD1 (5 bases). Germline values: CDR1 MNHEY, CDR2 SVGAGI. The CDR3 runs to 15 residues. Between the trimmed V and J ends, which lost 0 bases and 5 bases, there was a span of 10 bases. In DNA form, the CDR3 reads TGTGCCAGCAGTTACTCGAAGGCAGGGAATGAAAAACTGTTTTTT. This sequence encodes CASSYSKAGNEKLFF.

The chain carries TRBV7-8 and TRBJ2-1; TRBD2 matches at 14 bases. V lost 5 bases and J lost 8; bases outside the gene matches: 5. In germline, CDR1 is SGHVS, CDR2 FQNEAQ. CDR3 length: 15 amino acids. The chain's CDR3 is CASSPWTSGGHEQFF. Written as DNA, the CDR3 is TGTGCCAGCAGCCCCTGGACTAGCGGGGGGCATGAGCAGTTCTTC.

This chain links TRBV7-9 with TRBJ2-7; a possible D gene is TRBD2 (5 bases). Trimming shortened V by 4 bases and J by 0 bases, and 13 bases separated the two germline ends. The germline V gene has CDR1 SEHNR and CDR2 FQNEAQ (reference sequence). The CDR3 is made up of 15 amino acids. The CDR3 coding sequence is TGTGCCAGCAGCTCCGGAGGCGTCAGCTCCTACGAGCAGTACTTC. Its translation is CASSSGGVSSYEQYF.

Only one count was recorded for this clone. The V and J genes are TRBV29-1 and TRBJ1-1; a weak D match, TRBD1 (5 bases). The ends were cut back, 4 bases at V and 5 bases at J, with 20 bases in the middle. This CDR3 is built from 15 residues. CDR1 SQVTM and CDR2 ANQGSEA come from the germline V gene. In DNA form, the CDR3 reads TGCAGCGTTGCCCTACTACAGGAGACGGAGACTGAAGCTTTCTTT. It specifies CSVALLQETETEAFF.